These 8 T cell receptor beta chains came from one sample sequenced in a study of blood T cell repertoires in COVID-19 (dated by TCRdb to 2019 to 2021). The method behind the library was the immunoSEQ multiplex PCR assay. TCRdb stores this immuneACCESS table with in-frame sequences only. Part of the clones is absent; in the studies checked, under half of the shortfall reflects unresolved V genes, and no reason is known for the rest. The sample yields over 100,000 clones; 86% were counted once. The ten largest clones capture around 4% of the sample. Source material: peripheral blood. These receptors all stem from a man aged 35 to 55 with acute or convalescent COVID-19.

The V gene is TRBV7-8, the J gene TRBJ1-6; possibly TRBD1 for D (6 bases). CDR3 length equals 14 residues. The V end lost 0 bases, the J end lost 9 bases, and 9 bases lay between the germline ends. Germline CDR1 and CDR2: SGHVS and FQNEAQ. Here the CDR3 DNA reads TGTGCCAGCAGCTTAGCCACAGGGTCTTCACCCCTCCACTTT. This codes for CASSLATGSSPLHF.

The genes are TRBV5-4 and TRBJ2-2; D is unclear. The CDR3 totals 13 residues. V lost 1 base to trimming and J lost 7 bases, with 8 bases between them. Germline CDR1 and CDR2: SGHNT and YYREEE (reference sequence). CDR3 bases: TGTGCCAGCAGCTTGCGAGGATTCGGGGAGCTGTTTTTT. Translation gives CASSLRGFGELFF.

The J gene is TRBJ1-3, the V gene TRBV3-1 (or the pseudogene TRBV3-2); possibly TRBD1 for D (5 bases). The CDR3 consists of 15 residues. Germline V lookup: CDR1 LGHDT, CDR2 YNNKEL (reference sequence). V lost 4 bases to trimming and J lost 4 bases, with 14 bases between them. CDR3 DNA sequence: TGTGCCAGCAGCCCCGGCGCAGGGCGAGGAAACACCATATATTTT. It is translated as CASSPGAGRGNTIYF.

Only one count was recorded for this clone. Within the sample, other DNA sequences also encode this same CDR3. The chain is built from TRBV27 and TRBJ1-4, with unresolved D. Looked up from germline, CDR1 is MNHEY and CDR2 is SMNVEV (reference sequence). V was clipped by 0 bases and J by 7 bases, with 12 bases between them. This CDR3 has 15 amino acids. CDR3 nucleotides: TGTGCCAGCAGTTTATCGACCGCTCGGGGTGAAAAACTGTTTTTT. It encodes CASSLSTARGEKLFF.

The chain is built from TRBV6-5 and TRBJ1-2; TRBD1 matches 7 bases. The CDR3 totals 13 residues. J was trimmed by 4 bases and V by 10 bases; bases with no gene match: 9. The germline gives CDR1 MNHEY, CDR2 SVGAGI. CDR3 region: CATEGAQGYGYTF. In DNA form, the CDR3 reads TGTGCCACCGAGGGGGCGCAGGGCTATGGCTACACCTTC.

This clone was observed a handful of times. The rearrangement links TRBV10-3 to TRBJ1-3, with no clear D. Germline V CDR1 and CDR2: ENHRY, SYGVKD. Trimming shortened V by 8 bases and J by 3 bases, and 20 bases separated the two germline ends. This CDR3 comprises 16 residues. CDR3 DNA sequence: TGTGCCATCGGCTCCATACCGGGAAGTTTTGGAAACACCATATATTTT. It codes for CAIGSIPGSFGNTIYF.

The chain uses TRBV3-1 (or the pseudogene TRBV3-2) and TRBJ1-2; 10 bases fit TRBD1. The V gene's germline CDR1 is LGHDT and CDR2 YNNKEL (reference sequence). V lost 4 bases, J lost 11 bases, and 10 bases stayed unmatched. The CDR3 has 14 residues. This chain's CDR3 is CASSLGQGVRRYTF. The DNA of the CDR3 is TGTGCCAGCAGCCTCGGACAGGGGGTCAGAAGATACACCTTC.

In this sample, this clone turned up once. The V and J genes are TRBV4-2 and TRBJ2-3, with 10 positions matching TRBD2. The CDR3 covers 16 residues. The germline CDR1 and CDR2 sequences are LGHNA and YNFKEQ. With 0 bases clipped from V and 3 bases from J, the junction kept 3 bases outside the gene matches. The CDR3 DNA follows: TGTGCCAGCAGCCAAGAAGGAGCGGGAGGGACAGATACGCAGTATTTT. Translated: CASSQEGAGGTDTQYF.